The 5 T cell receptor beta chains below were found in one sample sequenced in a study of Graves' ophthalmopathy and Graves' hyperthyroidism. Amplification targeted the TCR beta CDR3 regions, with RNA transcripts as the source material. HTBI primers were employed in first-round RT-PCR, then a second-round multiplex PCR followed. TCRdb ran MiXCR on the multiplex PCR reads and lists one entry per CDR3 protein. This sample carries about 550,000 distinct CDR3 sequences, just under 40% of them seen once, and the ten largest clones take about 4.2%. Input material: peripheral blood or thyroid tissue (not recorded which). Receptor source: an adult man with Graves' hyperthyroidism.

This clonotype has ten or more counts. The rearrangement links TRBV14 to TRBJ2-5, with D possibly TRBD1 on 6 matching bases. There are 14 residues in the CDR3. Germline V gene lookup returns CDR1 SGHDN and CDR2 FVKESK. V was clipped by 2 bases and J by 3 bases, with 10 bases between them. The CDR3 loop reads CASSQWGLEETQYF. Here the CDR3 DNA reads TGTGCCAGCAGCCAATGGGGGCTGGAAGAGACCCAGTACTTC.

The chain joins TRBV9 to TRBJ2-1, with 12 bases lining up with TRBD2. The trim removed 0 bases at V and 7 bases at J, leaving 5 bases unmatched. Germline V gene sequence: CDR1 SGDLS, CDR2 YYNGEE. This CDR3 spans 16 amino acids. Here the CDR3 reads CASSVELAGGPNEQFF. Written as DNA, the CDR3 is TGTGCCAGCAGCGTAGAACTAGCGGGAGGACCAAATGAGCAGTTCTTC. The full variable domain, with the rest looked up from reference TRBV9 and TRBJ2-1, is DSGVTQTPKHLITATGQRVTLRCSPRSGDLSVYWYQQSLDQGLQFLIQYYNGEERAKGNILERFSAQQFPDLHSELNLSSLELGDSALYFCASSVELAGGPNEQFFGPGTRLTVL.

A single count supports this clonotype. This may stem from a read error, because a much larger clone lies one nucleotide away. The rearrangement uses TRBV10-3 and TRBJ1-1; D perhaps matches TRBD1 (6 bases). Germline assignment: CDR1 ENHRY and CDR2 SYGVKD. The CDR3 extends over 14 amino acids. This CDR3 reads CAISKGELNTEALF. The CDR3 nucleotides are TGTGCCATCAGTAAGGGGGAGCTGAACACTGAAGCTTTATTT.

Points on this clonotype: Since a much larger clone is just one base distant, this may be a read error. This CDR3 fails to terminate in the conserved phenylalanine or tryptophan, so it likely reflects a read error. The chain uses TRBV10-3 and TRBJ1-1; unclear D gene. Germline V gives CDR1 ENHRY, CDR2 SYGVKD. Trimming shortened V by 2 bases and J by 5 bases, and 6 bases separated the two germline ends. This CDR3 comprises 12 residues. CDR3 region: CAISERETEAFL. The CDR3 nucleotides are TGTGCCATCAGTGAGCGGGAAACTGAAGCTTTCCTT.

In this sample, this clonotype turned up many times. The chain links TRBV29-1 to TRBJ1-1, with D uncertain. Germline V gene sequence: CDR1 SQVTM, CDR2 ANQGSEA. The CDR3 consists of 14 residues. The ends were cut back, 2 bases at V and 0 bases at J, with 10 bases in the middle. CDR3 DNA sequence: TGCAGCGTTGAAAGGCAGGTTATGAACACTGAAGCTTTCTTT. Protein sequence: CSVERQVMNTEAFF.